Presented here are 25 T cell receptor beta chains from one specimen sequenced in a study of T cell responses to AZD1222 COVID-19 vaccine. Sequenced by immunoSEQ multiplex PCR; TCRdb stores in-frame clones only, minus some. The sample carries nearly 110,000 clones, about 90% recorded once. The source material was peripheral blood, sampled on day 0 of AZD1222 vaccination. The source is an adult in good health.

This clone has a single count. V and J are TRBV5-1 and TRBJ1-6; TRBD1 might be the D (6 bases). This CDR3 region has 14 residues. Per germline, CDR1 SGHRS and CDR2 YFSETQ. Trimming shortened V by 1 base and J by 5 bases, and 7 bases separated the two germline ends. The CDR3 region is CASSLSGDNSPLHF. The CDR3 DNA reads TGCGCCAGCAGCTTGTCAGGGGATAATTCACCCCTCCACTTT. Full variable domain (missing parts from reference TRBV5-1 and TRBJ1-6): KAGVTQTPRYLIKTRGQQVTLSCSPISGHRSVSWYQQTPGQGLQFLFEYFSETQRNKGNFPGRFSGRQFSNSRSEMNVSTLELGDSALYLCASSLSGDNSPLHFGNGTRLTVT.

The gene calls are TRBV6-6 and TRBJ1-1, with unresolved D. The CDR3 is 15 amino acids. Trimming took 5 bases from V and 3 from J, leaving 16 bases between them. Germline CDR1 reads MNHNY; CDR2 reads SVGAGI (reference sequence). The chain's CDR3 is CASSPTNSYHTEAFF. The DNA for the CDR3 is TGTGCCAGCAGTCCAACAAACTCTTATCACACTGAAGCTTTCTTT.

This chain links TRBV7-9 with TRBJ1-2; D gene uncertain. V dropped 5 bases and J dropped 5 bases, with 9 bases sitting between them. Germline loops: CDR1 SEHNR, CDR2 FQNEAQ (reference sequence). The CDR3 has 12 amino acids. The CDR3 here is CASSGTPYGYTF. The CDR3 DNA follows: TGTGCCAGCAGCGGTACACCTTATGGCTACACCTTC.

V is TRBV7-2 and J is TRBJ1-1; D gene uncertain. Trimming removed 3 bases from V and 6 bases from J, with 5 bases in between. The CDR3 has 11 residues. Germline V lookup: CDR1 SGHTA, CDR2 FQGNSA. In DNA form, the CDR3 reads TGTGCCAGCAGCTTTATGGCTGAAGCTTTCTTT. Protein product: CASSFMAEAFF.

The chain carries TRBV11-2 and TRBJ1-5, with D possibly TRBD1 on 6 matching bases. This CDR3 contains 15 residues. Germline-derived CDR1 and CDR2 are SGHAT and FQNNGV. Trimming shortened V by 0 bases and J by 7 bases, and 13 bases separated the two germline ends. This CDR3 is CASSLEWGGGQPQHF. The CDR3 bases are TGTGCCAGCAGCTTAGAGTGGGGGGGCGGGCAGCCCCAGCATTTT.

This clone was detected only a few times. This chain connects TRBV6-4 to TRBJ2-1; 11 bases are a match to TRBD2. The V and J ends lost 6 bases and 7 bases, in that order; junction bases with no gene match: 5. The CDR3 loop spans 14 amino acids. CDR1 is MRHNA, CDR2 SNTAGT, per germline. CDR3 residues: CASSLAGGENEQFF. The CDR3 nucleotides are TGTGCCAGCAGCTTAGCGGGAGGGGAGAATGAGCAGTTCTTC.

The chain employs TRBV5-1 and TRBJ2-3; D gene unclear. The CDR3 loop spans 14 amino acids. In germline, CDR1 is SGHRS, CDR2 YFSETQ. The V and J ends lost 5 bases and 2 bases respectively, with 12 bases between them. The CDR3 DNA sequence: TGCGCCAGCAGTTCGAGCGCGAACACAGATACGCAGTATTTT. It yields the protein CASSSSANTDTQYF.

The V call is TRBV7-9, the J call TRBJ1-2; the D is unclear. CDR3 size: 12 residues. Germline CDR1 reads SEHNR; CDR2 reads FQNEAQ (reference sequence). Trimming stripped 3 bases from V and 8 bases from J, with 10 bases between. CDR3 amino acids: CASSFSSGGYTF. The CDR3 DNA sequence: TGTGCCAGCAGCTTCTCCTCGGGGGGCTACACCTTC.

The chain joins TRBV10-2 to TRBJ2-3, with TRBD2 matching over 9 bases. V was clipped by 6 bases and J by 5 bases; unmatched bases: 3. The germline gives CDR1 WSHSY, CDR2 SAAADI. The length of the CDR3 is 13 residues. The CDR3 DNA sequence: TGCGCCAGCAGGGTAGCGGGAGAAGATACGCAGTATTTT. Protein product: CASRVAGEDTQYF.

This clone was observed a few times. CDR3 sequence (DNA): TGTGCCAGCAGCTTTCCCGGGACAGGGATTCTTTACACCTTC. Translating gives CASSFPGTGILYTF. J is TRBJ1-2 and V is TRBV7-8; 9 bases map to TRBD1. Germline V gene sequence: CDR1 SGHVS, CDR2 FQNEAQ. This CDR3 region has 14 residues. After removal of 3 bases from V and 11 bases from J, the junction contained 10 bases not matched to a gene.

The rearrangement joins TRBV4-3 to TRBJ1-1; 7 positions match TRBD1. The CDR3 is 14 amino acids. Losses at the gene ends were 4 bases for V and 2 bases for J; bases not matched to a gene: 4. CDR1 and CDR2 from the germline V gene are LGHNA and YSLEER. The CDR3 nucleotides are TGCGCCAGCAGCCCAGACAGGGTTAACACTGAAGCTTTCTTT. It specifies CASSPDRVNTEAFF.

V gene TRBV7-2 combines with J gene TRBJ2-3, with TRBD2 matching over 13 bases. The germline CDR1 and CDR2 sequences are SGHTA and FQGNSA. This CDR3 region has 19 residues. The V gene end was trimmed by 4 bases and the J gene end by 7 bases; junction bases not matched to a gene: 17. CDR3 in amino acids: CASSSLTSGRGGRRNTQYF. CDR3 coding DNA: TGTGCCAGCAGCTCCTTAACTAGCGGGAGGGGGGGGAGGAGAAATACGCAGTATTTT.

The chain couples TRBV7-2 to TRBJ2-3; D may be TRBD2 (5 bases). This CDR3 contains 16 residues. The V end lost 1 base, the J end lost 2 bases, and 13 bases lay between the germline ends. The germline V gene has CDR1 SGHTA and CDR2 FQGNSA. The CDR3: CASSLGGLLNTDTQYF. The CDR3 DNA follows: TGTGCCAGCAGCTTAGGAGGGCTCCTAAACACAGATACGCAGTATTTT.

V and J are TRBV6-5 and TRBJ2-7; D gene unclear. The CDR3 is made up of 12 amino acids. Trimming pared 7 bases from V and 3 bases from J, leaving 10 bases between. Germline CDR1 reads MNHEY; CDR2 reads SVGAGI. CDR3 protein: CASTWPNYEQYF. The CDR3 DNA is TGTGCCAGCACCTGGCCCAACTACGAGCAGTACTTC.

This clone was counted only a few times. CDR3 sequence (DNA): TGTGCCAGCAGTTTTCGGATGGAGCAGTACTTC. Its translation: CASSFRMEQYF. The chain couples TRBV28 to TRBJ2-7; no firm D call. Germline V lookup: CDR1 MDHEN, CDR2 SYDVKM. The CDR3 runs to 11 residues. Trimming cost V 3 bases and J 7 bases, with 7 bases left between them.

The chain uses TRBV27 and TRBJ1-1; D gene ambiguous. Germline CDR1 is MNHEY and CDR2 is SMNVEV (reference sequence). CDR3 size: 13 residues. The V end lost 5 bases, the J end lost 6 bases, and 13 bases lay between the germline ends. The CDR3 region has the DNA TGTGCCAGCAGTGCCTATTCTTGGGCTGAAGCTTTCTTT. Its translation: CASSAYSWAEAFF.

This clone was observed once. The J gene is TRBJ1-1, the V gene TRBV25-1, with 12 bases aligning to TRBD1. The germline CDR1 and CDR2 sequences are MGHDK and SYGVNS. Losses at the gene ends were 7 bases for V and 5 bases for J; bases not matched to a gene: 2. This CDR3 is built from 13 residues. The CDR3 DNA follows: TGTGCCAGCACGGGACAGGGGGCGACTGAAGCTTTCTTT. This gives the protein CASTGQGATEAFF.

CDR3 coding DNA: TGTGCCAGCAGCTTAGGTCCGAGGGACATCGATACGCAGTATTTT. It codes for CASSLGPRDIDTQYF. V and J are TRBV7-9 and TRBJ2-3, with a tentative D call TRBD1 (6 bases). Trimming removed 1 base at V and 6 bases at J, with 14 bases between. CDR1 is SEHNR, CDR2 FQNEAQ, per germline (reference sequence). The CDR3 runs 15 residues.

The chain recombines TRBV6-2 or TRBV6-3 with TRBJ1-1, with D uncertain. Germline V gives CDR1 MNHEY, CDR2 SVGEGT. CDR3 length equals 15 residues. The V and J ends lost 0 bases and 1 base respectively, with 9 bases between them. The CDR3 nucleotides are TGTGCCAGCAGTTACTCGAGGGTGGGGAACACTGAAGCTTTCTTT. It codes for CASSYSRVGNTEAFF.

V is TRBV5-7 and J is TRBJ1-2, with 7 bases matching TRBD1. TRBV5-7 is assigned to the ORF class and has an uncertain function. V shed 3 bases and J 4 bases; nucleotides not matched to a gene: 21. CDR3 length: 19 residues. CDR3 in amino acids: CASSSGAMTGLNLAYGYTF. As DNA, the CDR3 is TGTGCCAGCAGCTCGGGCGCCATGACAGGGCTGAATTTAGCCTATGGCTACACCTTC.

As DNA, the CDR3 is TGTGCCAGCAAAGACACCGGGGAGCTGTTTTTT. Its translation is CASKDTGELFF. The chain employs TRBV2 and TRBJ2-2; D remains ambiguous. CDR3 length equals 11 residues. V gave up 7 bases and J gave up 3 bases, with 3 bases separating them. The germline CDR1 and CDR2 sequences are SNHLY and FYNNEI. The full variable domain, its missing parts supplied by reference TRBV2 and TRBJ2-2, is EPEVTQTPSHQVTQMGQEVILRCVPISNHLYFYWYRQILGQKVEFLVSFYNNEISEKSEIFDDQFSVERPDGSNFTLKIRSTKLEDSAMYFCASKDTGELFFGEGSRLTVL.

V usage is TRBV11-3 and J usage is TRBJ2-1, with TRBD1 matching 8 bases. Germline V gene data show CDR1 as SGHNT and CDR2 as YENEEA. This CDR3 is built from 17 residues. Unmatched junction bases numbered 12, after V lost 2 bases and J lost 6 bases. CDR3: CASSLSPGQGLPNEQFF. For the CDR3, the DNA is TGTGCCAGCAGCTTATCACCTGGACAGGGCCTCCCCAATGAGCAGTTCTTC.

The V call is TRBV10-3, the J call TRBJ1-6, with 8 bases lining up with TRBD1. Germline V lookup: CDR1 ENHRY, CDR2 SYGVKD. The CDR3 has 16 residues. V shed 0 bases and J 9 bases; nucleotides not matched to a gene: 7. The CDR3 coding sequence is TGTGCCATCAGTGAGTCGCCTCAGGGGGCGAGTTCACCCCTCCACTTT. Protein sequence: CAISESPQGASSPLHF.

The V gene is TRBV27, the J gene TRBJ2-2, with 8 bases that match TRBD1. J gave up 1 base and V 7 bases, and 8 bases lay outside the gene matches. The CDR3 sequence is 16 residues long. Germline V gene lookup returns CDR1 MNHEY and CDR2 SMNVEV (reference sequence). CDR3 sequence (DNA): TGTGCCAGCACTCTATTGGGACAGGAGAACACCGGGGAGCTGTTTTTT. Amino acid sequence: CASTLLGQENTGELFF.

This rearrangement joins TRBV5-8 to TRBJ2-1; a weak D match, TRBD1 (5 bases). Trimming removed 0 bases from V and 0 bases from J, with 7 bases in between. The germline CDR1 and CDR2 sequences are SGHTS and YDEGEE. The CDR3 sequence is 15 residues long. CDR3 loop: CASSLDRGSYNEQFF. CDR3 bases: TGTGCCAGCAGCTTGGATAGGGGCTCCTACAATGAGCAGTTCTTC. The complete variable domain, with remaining parts taken from reference TRBV5-8 and TRBJ2-1, reads EAGVTQSPTHLIKTRGQQATLRCSPISGHTSVYWYQQALGLGLQFLLWYDEGEERNRGNFPPRFSGRQFPNYSSELNVNALELEDSALYLCASSLDRGSYNEQFFGPGTRLTVL.